Listed below are T cell receptor beta chains from one sample, sequenced in a study of T cells in Graves' hyperthyroidism and ophthalmopathy. TCRdb reprocessed the multiplex PCR reads via MiXCR and lists one record per CDR3 protein. Of around 600,000 distinct CDR3 sequences in the sample, 14% were seen once. Sequenced input: blood. The receptors were gathered from a woman aged 50 to 60 with Graves' ophthalmopathy. Both conserved end residues are part of each CDR3. Fields, in order: J gene, V gene, clone size, D gene, CDR3 protein, CDR3 DNA. The D gene is left open where the match is weak. Clone size is stated in some rows and not others, as once, few, many or a class when expanded.

j_call: TRBJ2-7
v_call: TRBV2
clone_size: .
d_call: TRBD2
cdr3_aa: CASSDLVSGRNEQYF
cdr3_nt: TGTGCCAGCAGTGATTTAGTTAGCGGGAGAAACGAGCAGTACTTC

j_call: TRBJ2-5
v_call: TRBV11-2
clone_size: many
d_call: .
cdr3_aa: CASSRTSVLTQYF
cdr3_nt: TGTGCCAGCAGTCGGACATCCGTGTTGACCCAGTACTTC

j_call: TRBJ2-1
v_call: TRBV20-1
clone_size: many
d_call: .
cdr3_aa: CSARGGGIQIPSYNEQFF
cdr3_nt: TGCAGTGCTAGAGGAGGGGGAATTCAGATCCCCTCCTACAATGAGCAGTTCTTC

j_call: TRBJ2-7
v_call: TRBV7-9
clone_size: .
d_call: TRBD2
cdr3_aa: CASSATSGINEQYF
cdr3_nt: TGTGCCAGCAGCGCCACTAGCGGGATTAACGAGCAGTACTTC

j_call: TRBJ1-5
v_call: TRBV6-2/TRBV6-3
clone_size: many
d_call: .
cdr3_aa: CASRSWPNQPQHF
cdr3_nt: TGTGCCAGCAGAAGCTGGCCCAATCAGCCCCAGCATTTT

j_call: TRBJ2-3
v_call: TRBV28
clone_size: .
d_call: TRBD2
cdr3_aa: CASSPSGSLVGDTQYF
cdr3_nt: TGTGCCAGCAGTCCTAGCGGGAGCTTGGTGGGAGATACGCAGTATTTT

j_call: TRBJ2-7
v_call: TRBV9
clone_size: .
d_call: .
cdr3_aa: CASSVGPRPIGYEQYF
cdr3_nt: TGTGCCAGCAGCGTAGGCCCACGGCCTATTGGGTACGAGCAGTACTTC

j_call: TRBJ2-5
v_call: TRBV7-6
clone_size: many
d_call: TRBD2
cdr3_aa: CASRSGTNGQETQYF
cdr3_nt: TGTGCCAGCAGAAGCGGGACTAATGGCCAAGAGACCCAGTACTTC

j_call: TRBJ2-2
v_call: TRBV20-1
clone_size: many
d_call: .
cdr3_aa: CGCNTRGGDTGELFF
cdr3_nt: TGCGGCTGCAATACCCGAGGGGGGGACACCGGGGAGCTGTTTTTT

j_call: TRBJ2-1
v_call: TRBV7-8
clone_size: many
d_call: TRBD2
cdr3_aa: CASSKRLAGGTGVNEQFF
cdr3_nt: TGTGCCAGCAGCAAGAGACTAGCGGGAGGCACCGGGGTTAATGAGCAGTTCTTC

j_call: TRBJ2-6
v_call: TRBV12-3/TRBV12-4
clone_size: .
d_call: TRBD2
cdr3_aa: CASSLRLADSGANVLTF
cdr3_nt: TGTGCCAGCAGTTTAAGGCTAGCGGACTCTGGGGCCAACGTCCTGACTTTC

j_call: TRBJ2-7
v_call: TRBV29-1
clone_size: .
d_call: .
cdr3_aa: CSVEGDNYEQYF
cdr3_nt: TGCAGCGTCGAGGGTGACAATTACGAGCAGTACTTC

j_call: TRBJ1-5
v_call: TRBV27
clone_size: .
d_call: .
cdr3_aa: CASSFFGKGNQPQHF
cdr3_nt: TGTGCCAGCAGTTTTTTCGGCAAAGGCAATCAGCCCCAGCATTTT

j_call: TRBJ2-7
v_call: TRBV28
clone_size: many
d_call: .
cdr3_aa: CASSTLYRELVSYEQYF
cdr3_nt: TGTGCCAGCAGTACACTATATCGGGAACTAGTTTCCTACGAGCAGTACTTC

j_call: TRBJ2-1
v_call: TRBV28
clone_size: many
d_call: .
cdr3_aa: CASTPQPWGSTQVSYNEQFF
cdr3_nt: TGTGCCAGCACCCCTCAACCCTGGGGCAGCACCCAAGTCTCCTACAATGAGCAGTTCTTC

j_call: TRBJ2-3
v_call: TRBV2
clone_size: many
d_call: .
cdr3_aa: CASRQGSSTDTQYF
cdr3_nt: TGTGCCAGCCGGCAAGGCTCTAGCACAGATACGCAGTATTTT

j_call: TRBJ1-5
v_call: TRBV18
clone_size: many
d_call: .
cdr3_aa: CASSPRGGRNQPQHF
cdr3_nt: TGTGCCAGCTCGCCCCGGGGGGGCCGCAATCAGCCCCAGCATTTT

j_call: TRBJ2-7
v_call: TRBV15
clone_size: many
d_call: .
cdr3_aa: CATSRDSPYEQYF
cdr3_nt: TGTGCCACCAGCAGAGATTCCCCTTACGAGCAGTACTTC

j_call: TRBJ1-6
v_call: TRBV3-1
clone_size: many
d_call: .
cdr3_aa: CASSQDVGADYNSPLHF
cdr3_nt: TGTGCCAGCAGCCAAGATGTGGGGGCGGATTATAATTCACCCCTCCACTTT

j_call: TRBJ2-1
v_call: TRBV6-2/TRBV6-3
clone_size: .
d_call: TRBD1
cdr3_aa: CASSYLLQGANEQFF
cdr3_nt: TGTGCCAGCAGTTACCTTCTTCAGGGGGCAAATGAGCAGTTCTTC

j_call: TRBJ2-1
v_call: TRBV12-3/TRBV12-4
clone_size: few
d_call: TRBD2
cdr3_aa: CASVLASGYNEQFF
cdr3_nt: TGTGCCAGCGTCCTAGCTAGCGGCTACAATGAGCAGTTCTTC

j_call: TRBJ1-2
v_call: TRBV6-1
clone_size: few
d_call: .
cdr3_aa: CASTEQTNYGYTF
cdr3_nt: TGTGCCAGCACTGAACAGACCAACTATGGCTACACCTTC

j_call: TRBJ2-1
v_call: TRBV9
clone_size: .
d_call: .
cdr3_aa: CASSVGVGYNEQFF
cdr3_nt: TGTGCCAGCAGCGTGGGGGTTGGGTACAATGAGCAGTTCTTC

j_call: TRBJ1-1
v_call: TRBV20-1
clone_size: many
d_call: .
cdr3_aa: CSAREPKGGAFMAFF
cdr3_nt: TGCAGTGCTAGAGAACCAAAGGGGGGCGCCTTTATGGCTTTCTTT

j_call: TRBJ1-1
v_call: TRBV15
clone_size: once
d_call: .
cdr3_aa: CATSRAQGTAFF
cdr3_nt: TGTGCCACCAGCAGGGCTCAGGGTACTGCTTTCTTT

j_call: TRBJ2-7
v_call: TRBV5-5
clone_size: many
d_call: .
cdr3_aa: CASSPRGRSVSYEQYF
cdr3_nt: TGTGCCAGCAGCCCCAGGGGCAGAAGTGTTTCCTACGAGCAGTACTTC

j_call: TRBJ2-5
v_call: TRBV4-1
clone_size: .
d_call: .
cdr3_aa: CASSQVLTETQHF
cdr3_nt: TGCGCCAGCAGCCAAGTTTTAACGGAGACCCAGCACTTC

j_call: TRBJ2-1
v_call: TRBV7-9
clone_size: many
d_call: TRBD1
cdr3_aa: CASRGQEALHEQFF
cdr3_nt: TGTGCCAGCAGGGGACAGGAGGCGCTTCATGAGCAGTTCTTC